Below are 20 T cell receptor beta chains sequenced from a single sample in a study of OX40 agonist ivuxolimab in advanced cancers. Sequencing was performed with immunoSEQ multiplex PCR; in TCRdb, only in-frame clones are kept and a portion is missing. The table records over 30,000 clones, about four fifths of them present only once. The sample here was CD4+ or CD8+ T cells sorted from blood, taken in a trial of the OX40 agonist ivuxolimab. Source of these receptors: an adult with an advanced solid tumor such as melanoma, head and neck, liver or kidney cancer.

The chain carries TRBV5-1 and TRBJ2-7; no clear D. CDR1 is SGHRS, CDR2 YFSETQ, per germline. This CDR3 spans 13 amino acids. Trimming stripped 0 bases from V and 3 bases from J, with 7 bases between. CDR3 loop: CASSLVGVYEQYF. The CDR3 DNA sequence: TGCGCCAGCAGCTTGGTCGGAGTCTACGAGCAGTACTTC.

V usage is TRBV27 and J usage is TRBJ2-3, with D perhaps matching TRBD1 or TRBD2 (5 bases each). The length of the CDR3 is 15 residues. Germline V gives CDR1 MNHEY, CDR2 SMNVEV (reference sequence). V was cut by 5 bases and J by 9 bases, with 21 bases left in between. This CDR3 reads CASSPGTASRETQYF. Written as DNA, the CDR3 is TGTGCCAGCAGTCCCGGGACGGCCAGCAGGGAGACGCAGTATTTT.

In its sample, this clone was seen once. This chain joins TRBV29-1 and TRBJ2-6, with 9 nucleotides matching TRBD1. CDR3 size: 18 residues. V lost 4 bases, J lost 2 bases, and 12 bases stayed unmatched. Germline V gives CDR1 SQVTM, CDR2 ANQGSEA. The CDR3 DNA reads TGCAGCGTTGGGATAGGGACAGGGAAGATCGCTGGGGCCAACGTCCTGACTTTC. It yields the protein CSVGIGTGKIAGANVLTF.

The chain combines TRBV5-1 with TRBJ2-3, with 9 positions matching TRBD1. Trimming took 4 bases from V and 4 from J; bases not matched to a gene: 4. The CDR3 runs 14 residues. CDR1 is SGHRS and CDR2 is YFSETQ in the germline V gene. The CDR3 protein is CASSQGQGADTQYF. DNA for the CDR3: TGCGCCAGCAGCCAGGGACAGGGTGCAGATACGCAGTATTTT.

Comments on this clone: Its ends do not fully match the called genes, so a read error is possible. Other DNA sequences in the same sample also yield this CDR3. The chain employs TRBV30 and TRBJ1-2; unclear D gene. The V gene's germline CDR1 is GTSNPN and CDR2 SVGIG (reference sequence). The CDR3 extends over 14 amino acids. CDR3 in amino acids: CAWSVGGPNYGYTF. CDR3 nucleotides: TGTGCCTGGAGTGTAGGAGGACCCAACTATGGTTACACCTTC.

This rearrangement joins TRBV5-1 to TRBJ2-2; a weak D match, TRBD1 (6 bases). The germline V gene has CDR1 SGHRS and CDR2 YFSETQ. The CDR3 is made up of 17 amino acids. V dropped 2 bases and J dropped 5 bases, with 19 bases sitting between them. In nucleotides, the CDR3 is TGCGCCAGCAGCTTAATGGGGGCAGGGTCATATACCGGGGAGCTGTTTTTT. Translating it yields CASSLMGAGSYTGELFF.

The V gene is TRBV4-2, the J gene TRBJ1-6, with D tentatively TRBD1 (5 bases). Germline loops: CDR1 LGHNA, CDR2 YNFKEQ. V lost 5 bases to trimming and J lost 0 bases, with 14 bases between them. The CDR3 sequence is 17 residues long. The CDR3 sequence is CASSSGGSSSYNSPLHF. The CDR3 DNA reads TGTGCCAGCAGCTCTGGGGGTAGCAGCTCCTATAATTCACCCCTCCACTTT.

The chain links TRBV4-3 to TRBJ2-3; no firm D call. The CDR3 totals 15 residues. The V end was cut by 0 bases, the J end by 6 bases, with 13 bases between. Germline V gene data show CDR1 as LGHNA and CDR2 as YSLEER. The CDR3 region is CASSQEGPGSDTQYF. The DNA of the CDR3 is TGCGCCAGCAGCCAAGAGGGTCCCGGTTCGGATACGCAGTATTTT.

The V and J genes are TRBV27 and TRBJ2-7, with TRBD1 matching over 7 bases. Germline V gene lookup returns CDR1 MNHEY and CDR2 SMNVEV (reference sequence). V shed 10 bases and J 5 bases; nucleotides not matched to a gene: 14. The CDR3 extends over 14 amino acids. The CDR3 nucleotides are TGTGCCACCATTAAGGACAGGACACTTCACGAGCAGTACTTC. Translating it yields CATIKDRTLHEQYF.

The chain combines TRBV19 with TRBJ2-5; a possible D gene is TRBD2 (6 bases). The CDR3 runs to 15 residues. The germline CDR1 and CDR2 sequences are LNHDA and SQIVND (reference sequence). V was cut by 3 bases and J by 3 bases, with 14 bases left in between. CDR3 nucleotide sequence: TGTGCCAGTAGTATCGGGGGAAAGAGAGAAGAGACCCAGTACTTC. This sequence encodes CASSIGGKREETQYF.

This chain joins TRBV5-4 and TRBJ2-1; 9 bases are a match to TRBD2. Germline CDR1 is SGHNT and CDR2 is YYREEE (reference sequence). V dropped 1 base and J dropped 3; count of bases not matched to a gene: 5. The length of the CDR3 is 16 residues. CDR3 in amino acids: CASSLSSGANYNEQFF. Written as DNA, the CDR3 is TGTGCCAGCAGCTTGTCTAGCGGGGCCAACTACAATGAGCAGTTCTTC.

The CDR3 region has the DNA TGCGCCAGCGGGGGGTACAGGGCGGGGTACACTGAAGCTTTCTTT. Its protein is CASGGYRAGYTEAFF. This chain uses TRBV5-1 with TRBJ1-1; tentatively, D is TRBD1 (6 bases). Trimming removed 7 bases at V and 3 bases at J, with 19 bases between. CDR1 is SGHRS and CDR2 is YFSETQ in the germline V gene. The CDR3 is 15 residues long.

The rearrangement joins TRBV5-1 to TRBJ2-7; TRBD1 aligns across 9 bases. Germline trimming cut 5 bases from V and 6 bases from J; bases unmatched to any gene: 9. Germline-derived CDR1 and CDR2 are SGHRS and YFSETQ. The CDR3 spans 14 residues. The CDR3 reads CASSRDRVGGEQYF. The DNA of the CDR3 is TGCGCCAGCAGTCGGGACAGGGTAGGGGGCGAGCAGTACTTC.

CDR3 DNA sequence: TGTGCCAGCACCAACGCGTGGACAGGGGGCGACGAGCAGTACTTC. Encoded protein: CASTNAWTGGDEQYF. This rearrangement joins TRBV7-8 to TRBJ2-7; TRBD1 agrees at 11 bases. V lost 7 bases, J lost 5 bases, and 10 bases stayed unmatched. The CDR3 extends over 15 amino acids. Germline V CDR1 and CDR2: SGHVS, FQNEAQ. Supplemented by reference TRBV7-8 and TRBJ2-7, the full variable domain reads GAGVSQSPRYKVAKRGQDVALRCDPISGHVSLFWYQQALGQGPEFLTYFQNEAQLDKSGLPSDRFFAERPEGSVSTLKIQRTQQEDSAVYLCASTNAWTGGDEQYFGPGTRLTVT.

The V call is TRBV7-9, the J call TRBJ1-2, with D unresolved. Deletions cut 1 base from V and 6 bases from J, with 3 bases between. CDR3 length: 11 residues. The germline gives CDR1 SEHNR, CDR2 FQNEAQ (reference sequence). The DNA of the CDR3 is TGTGCCAGCAGCTTAGGGGATGGCTACACCTTC. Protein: CASSLGDGYTF.

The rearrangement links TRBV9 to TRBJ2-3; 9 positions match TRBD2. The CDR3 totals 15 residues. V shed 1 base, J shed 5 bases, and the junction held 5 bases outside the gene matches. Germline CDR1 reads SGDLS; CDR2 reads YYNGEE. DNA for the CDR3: TGTGCCAGCAGCGTACGCGGGAGGGCCCAAGATACGCAGTATTTT. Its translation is CASSVRGRAQDTQYF.

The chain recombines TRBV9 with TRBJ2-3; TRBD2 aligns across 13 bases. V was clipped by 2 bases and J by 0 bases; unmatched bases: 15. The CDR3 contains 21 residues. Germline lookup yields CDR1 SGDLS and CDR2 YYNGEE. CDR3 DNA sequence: TGTGCCAGCAGCGTCCTTGCACGGCCCGGGACTAGCGGGATTAGCACAGATACGCAGTATTTT. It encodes CASSVLARPGTSGISTDTQYF.

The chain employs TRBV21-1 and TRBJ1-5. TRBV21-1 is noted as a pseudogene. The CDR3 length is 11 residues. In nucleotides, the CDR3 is TGTGCCAGCAGCGCGTCGCAGCCCCAGCATTTT. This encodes CASSASQPQHF.

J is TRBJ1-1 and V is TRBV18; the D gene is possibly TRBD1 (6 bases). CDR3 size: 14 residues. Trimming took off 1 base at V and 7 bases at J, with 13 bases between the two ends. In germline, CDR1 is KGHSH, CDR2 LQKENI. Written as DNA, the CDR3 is TGTGCCAGCTCACCACGATCAGGGGTGGATGAAGCTTTCTTT. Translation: CASSPRSGVDEAFF.

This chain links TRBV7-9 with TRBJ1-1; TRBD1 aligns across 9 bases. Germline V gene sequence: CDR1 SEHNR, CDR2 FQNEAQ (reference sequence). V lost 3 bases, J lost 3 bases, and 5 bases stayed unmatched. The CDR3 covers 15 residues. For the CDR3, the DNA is TGTGCCAGCAGCTTGGGGGACAGGGAGTACACTGAAGCTTTCTTT. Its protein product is CASSLGDREYTEAFF.